This T cell receptor (beta chain) came from a study of T-cell memory formation after mild COVID-19. The CDR3 is 14 amino acids. Germline values: CDR1 ENHRY, CDR2 SYGVKD. The V gene lost 4 bases and the J gene lost 0 bases, with 10 bases spanning the gap. Each CDR3 protein is one row after TCRdb ran MiXCR on the 5' RACE reads. The sample has about 470,000 distinct CDR3 sequences; around 25% are singletons. This clonotype was obtained from an adult woman who had mild COVID-19 (a few samples of this study predate the infection). Cell type and time point are not known. This chain connects TRBV10-3 to TRBJ2-7; no clear D. Material: PBMCs or a T cell subset sorted from them (not recorded which). The CDR3, as DNA: TGTGCCATCAGTGGAGGACGGTTCTCCTACGAGCAGTACTTC. It yields the protein CAISGGRFSYEQYF.